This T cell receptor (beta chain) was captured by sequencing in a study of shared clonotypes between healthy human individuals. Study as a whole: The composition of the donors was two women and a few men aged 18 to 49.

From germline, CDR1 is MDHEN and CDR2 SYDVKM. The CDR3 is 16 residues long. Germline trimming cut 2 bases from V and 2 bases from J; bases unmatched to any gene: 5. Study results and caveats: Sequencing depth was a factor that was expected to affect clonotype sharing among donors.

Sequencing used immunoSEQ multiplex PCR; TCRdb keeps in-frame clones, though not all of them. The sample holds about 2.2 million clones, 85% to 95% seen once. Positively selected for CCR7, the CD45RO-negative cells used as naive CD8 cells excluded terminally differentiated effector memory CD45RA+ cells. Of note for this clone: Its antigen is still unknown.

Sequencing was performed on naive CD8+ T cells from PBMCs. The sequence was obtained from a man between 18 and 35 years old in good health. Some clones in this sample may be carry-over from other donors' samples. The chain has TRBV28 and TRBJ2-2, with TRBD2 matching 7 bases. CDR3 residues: CASSLMAGDNTGELFF. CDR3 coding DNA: TGTGCCAGCAGTTTAATGGCGGGAGATAACACCGGGGAGCTGTTTTTT. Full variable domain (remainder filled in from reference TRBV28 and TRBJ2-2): DVKVTQSSRYLVKRTGEKVFLECVQDMDHENMFWYRQDPGLGLRLIYFSYDVKMKEKGDIPEGYSVSREKKERFSLILESASTNQTSMYLCASSLMAGDNTGELFFGEGSRLTVL.